Listed here are 24 T cell receptor beta chains from one sample, sequenced in a study of identical twins. TCRdb called the 5' RACE reads again in MiXCR, with one record for every CDR3 protein. The table shows 1.5 million to 2 million distinct CDR3 sequences, with 25% to 35% occurring only once. Material for sequencing was cord blood. These receptors all come from a newborn girl in good health.

This clonotype was seen a single time. The gene calls are TRBV5-1 and TRBJ2-1; the match to TRBD2 covers 10 bases. CDR1 and CDR2 (germline): SGHRS, YFSETQ. CDR3 length: 16 amino acids. With V trimmed by 0 bases and J by 4 bases, 4 bases remained unmatched. The CDR3 is CASSLGTAGGYNEQFF. CDR3 DNA sequence: TGCGCCAGCAGCTTGGGGACAGCGGGAGGGTACAATGAGCAGTTCTTC.

This rearrangement joins TRBV12-3 or TRBV12-4 to TRBJ1-4, with 7 bases lining up with TRBD1. The CDR3 consists of 16 residues. V was pared by 3 bases and J by 3 bases, with 7 bases of the junction left unmatched. The CDR3: CASSFGGTASNEKLFF. In nucleotides, the CDR3 is TGTGCCAGCAGTTTCGGGGGGACAGCTTCTAATGAAAAACTGTTTTTT.

There are a few counts of this clonotype. The chain joins TRBV20-1 to TRBJ2-1, with 9 bases fitting TRBD2. Germline V gene sequence: CDR1 DFQATT, CDR2 SNEGSKA (reference sequence). V lost 0 bases, J lost 8 bases, and 14 bases stayed unmatched. The CDR3 loop spans 17 amino acids. The CDR3 sequence is CSAREETGTSRGDEQFF. DNA of the CDR3: TGCAGTGCTAGAGAGGAGACCGGGACTAGCCGGGGGGATGAGCAGTTCTTC.

This chain joins TRBV20-1 and TRBJ1-5; D perhaps matches TRBD1 (5 bases). With 7 bases removed from V and 3 bases from J, the gap between germline ends came to 16 bases. The germline V gene encodes CDR1 DFQATT and CDR2 SNEGSKA (reference sequence). This CDR3 has 14 residues. The CDR3 sequence: CSVRSTGSNQPQHF. The DNA for the CDR3 is TGCAGTGTAAGGTCCACAGGATCCAATCAGCCCCAGCATTTT.

The sample holds many counts of this clonotype. The CDR3 is CAISEGTPVLNYEQYF. Written as DNA, the CDR3 is TGTGCCATCAGTGAGGGTACCCCCGTCTTGAACTACGAGCAGTACTTC. This rearrangement joins TRBV10-3 to TRBJ2-7, with D hard to call. The germline V and J ends were trimmed by 2 bases and 3 bases, with 17 bases remaining between them. Per the germline V gene, CDR1 is ENHRY and CDR2 is SYGVKD. The CDR3 length is 16 residues.

In this sample, this clonotype turned up a few times. V and J are TRBV6-6 and TRBJ2-5; no clear D gene. Germline loops: CDR1 MNHNY, CDR2 SVGAGI (reference sequence). CDR3 size: 14 residues. Trimming removed 4 bases from V and 1 base from J, with 10 bases in between. In DNA, the CDR3 is TGTGCCAGCAGTTCTCGACTGATCCAAGAGACCCAGTACTTC. It encodes CASSSRLIQETQYF.

The genes are TRBV11-2 and TRBJ1-6, with D hard to call. This CDR3 has 13 amino acids. Germline V lookup: CDR1 SGHAT, CDR2 FQNNGV. Trimming shortened V by 5 bases and J by 7 bases, and 9 bases separated the two germline ends. The CDR3 nucleotides read TGTGCCAGCAGCCCTACCCGGAATTCACCCCTCCACTTT. Translating gives CASSPTRNSPLHF.

This clonotype was seen ten or more times. The V and J genes are TRBV14 and TRBJ1-5; no clear D. The CDR3 contains 13 residues. Looked up from germline, CDR1 is SGHDN and CDR2 is FVKESK. V lost 0 bases to trimming and J lost 6 bases, with 6 bases between them. The CDR3 loop is CASSQDLSQPQHF. The CDR3 bases are TGTGCCAGCAGCCAAGATTTGAGTCAGCCCCAGCATTTT. The full variable domain, its missing parts supplied by reference TRBV14 and TRBJ1-5, is EAGVTQFPSHSVIEKGQTVTLRCDPISGHDNLYWYRRVMGKEIKFLLHFVKESKQDESGMPNNRFLAERTGGTYSTLKVQPAELEDSGVYFCASSQDLSQPQHFGDGTRLSIL.

The chain couples TRBV21-1 to TRBJ2-7; the table gives TRBD1 as D, unverified against the DNA. TRBV21-1 is a pseudogene locus. The CDR3 consists of 15 residues. The CDR3 bases are TGTGCCAGCAGTTGGGGGGACAGGGGCTCCTACGAGCAGTACTTC. Amino acids: CASSWGDRGSYEQYF.

This rearrangement joins TRBV12-3 or TRBV12-4 to TRBJ2-2; D might be TRBD1 (5 bases). The CDR3 consists of 15 residues. The ends were cut back, 3 bases at V and 1 base at J, with 9 bases in the middle. The CDR3 loop is CASSLSRVNTGELFF. Here the CDR3 DNA reads TGTGCCAGCAGTTTGTCCAGGGTGAACACCGGGGAGCTGTTTTTT.

This chain uses TRBV6-2 or TRBV6-3 with TRBJ2-3; TRBD2 aligns across 9 bases. The germline V gene encodes CDR1 MNHEY and CDR2 SVGEGT. This CDR3 comprises 17 residues. V was clipped by 2 bases and J by 6 bases; unmatched bases: 12. The CDR3 sequence is CASSYGILAGSWDTQYF. The CDR3 DNA is TGTGCCAGCAGTTACGGAATCCTAGCGGGGAGTTGGGATACGCAGTATTTT.

This clonotype occurred many times. The chain uses TRBV7-2 and TRBJ2-1, with 15 bases that match TRBD2. The germline gives CDR1 SGHTA, CDR2 FQGNSA. CDR3 length: 16 amino acids. J gave up 7 bases and V 4 bases, and 5 bases lay outside the gene matches. The CDR3 sequence: CASSSTGTSGRNEQFF. The DNA for the CDR3 is TGTGCCAGCAGCTCAACCGGGACTAGCGGGAGGAATGAGCAGTTCTTC.

This chain links TRBV20-1 with TRBJ2-2; no clear D. The CDR3 contains 13 residues. Germline CDR1 and CDR2: DFQATT and SNEGSKA (reference sequence). V gave up 3 bases and J gave up 1 base, with 6 bases separating them. The CDR3, as DNA: TGCAGTGCTAGTTTAAAGAACACCGGGGAGCTGTTTTTT. The encoded protein is CSASLKNTGELFF.

This chain links TRBV28 with TRBJ2-1; no clear D. CDR1 and CDR2 (germline): MDHEN, SYDVKM. CDR3 length equals 15 residues. Trimming removed 3 bases from V and 2 bases from J, with 11 bases in between. The CDR3 region is CASSFTGTPYNEQFF. The CDR3 DNA follows: TGTGCCAGCAGTTTCACGGGTACTCCCTACAATGAGCAGTTCTTC.

The sample holds a few counts of this clonotype. The genes are TRBV18 and TRBJ2-7; D possibly corresponds to TRBD1 (5 bases). The CDR3 is 14 amino acids. The germline gives CDR1 KGHSH, CDR2 LQKENI. Trimming removed 0 bases at V and 2 bases at J, with 8 bases between. The CDR3 spells CASSPPKDTYEQYF. The CDR3 coding sequence is TGTGCCAGCTCACCACCAAAGGACACCTACGAGCAGTACTTC.

The genes are TRBV25-1 and TRBJ1-1, with D possibly TRBD1 on 5 matching bases. The CDR3 contains 14 residues. The V end was cut by 3 bases, the J end by 0 bases, with 8 bases between. Per germline, CDR1 MGHDK and CDR2 SYGVNS. For the CDR3, the DNA is TGTGCCAGCAGTGACGCAGGGATGAACACTGAAGCTTTCTTT. It encodes CASSDAGMNTEAFF.

The V gene is TRBV5-6, the J gene TRBJ2-3; 12 nucleotides align to TRBD2. Germline assignment: CDR1 SGHDT and CDR2 YYEEEE. This CDR3 is built from 15 residues. J was trimmed by 8 bases and V by 4 bases; bases with no gene match: 8. The CDR3 sequence is CASSVLAGGPITQYF. In DNA, the CDR3 is TGTGCCAGCAGCGTTCTAGCGGGGGGGCCAATTACGCAGTATTTT.

This sequence joins TRBV24-1 and TRBJ2-1; D possibly corresponds to TRBD2 (6 bases). Germline V gene lookup returns CDR1 KGHDR and CDR2 SFDVKD. The CDR3 contains 18 residues. Between the trimmed V and J ends, which lost 3 bases and 5 bases, there was a span of 22 bases. CDR3: CATSDREIRAGWDNEQFF. CDR3 in DNA: TGTGCCACCAGTGATCGCGAAATAAGGGCGGGATGGGACAATGAGCAGTTCTTC.

The chain is built from TRBV20-1 and TRBJ2-3; 12 nucleotides align to TRBD2. In germline, CDR1 is DFQATT, CDR2 SNEGSKA (reference sequence). This CDR3 is 16 amino acids long. V lost 1 base, J lost 2 bases, and 4 bases stayed unmatched. For the CDR3, the DNA is TGCAGTGCTAGAGGATCTAGCGGGGGGGCCACAGATACGCAGTATTTT. Translation: CSARGSSGGATDTQYF.

This clonotype was counted between two and nine times. This chain links TRBV20-1 with TRBJ2-1, with D tentatively TRBD1 or TRBD2 (5 bases each). This CDR3 region has 14 residues. Germline V gene sequence: CDR1 DFQATT, CDR2 SNEGSKA (reference sequence). V lost 0 bases and J lost 6, with 12 bases in between. CDR3 region: CSARDPNGGNEQFF. CDR3 DNA: TGCAGTGCTAGAGACCCTAATGGGGGCAATGAGCAGTTCTTC.

The chain carries TRBV5-1 and TRBJ2-5, with 14 positions matching TRBD2. The germline V gene has CDR1 SGHRS and CDR2 YFSETQ. The CDR3 sequence is 16 residues long. Unmatched junction bases numbered 4, after V lost 2 bases and J lost 4 bases. The CDR3 region has the DNA TGCGCCAGCAGCTTTGGGACTAGCGGGGGCGGAGAGACCCAGTACTTC. Protein sequence: CASSFGTSGGGETQYF.

The table lists this clonotype with a few counts. The chain is built from TRBV6-5 and TRBJ2-3; 10 bases are shared with TRBD2. The CDR3 loop spans 17 amino acids. V gave up 0 bases and J gave up 4 bases; unmatched junction bases: 7. In germline, CDR1 is MNHEY, CDR2 SVGAGI. The CDR3 bases are TGTGCCAGCAGTTACTCGGCACTAGCGGGGAGGGCAGATACGCAGTATTTT. The encoded protein is CASSYSALAGRADTQYF.

V and J are TRBV10-3 and TRBJ2-1, with D tentatively TRBD1 (6 bases). This CDR3 spans 15 amino acids. With 0 bases removed from V and 4 bases from J, the gap between germline ends came to 10 bases. Germline CDR1 and CDR2: ENHRY and SYGVKD. The CDR3 DNA reads as TGTGCCATCAGTGAGTCACTGGGGGCGTACAATGAGCAGTTCTTC. As protein: CAISESLGAYNEQFF.

This clonotype was detected a few times. This chain uses TRBV7-9 with TRBJ1-4; perhaps TRBD1 as D (5 bases). CDR3 length: 16 residues. CDR1 and CDR2 from the germline V gene are SEHNR and FQNEAQ (reference sequence). V lost 3 bases to trimming and J lost 4 bases, with 15 bases between them. The CDR3 here is CASSLGDGLFNEKLFF. CDR3 in DNA: TGTGCCAGCAGCTTGGGGGACGGCCTATTTAATGAAAAACTGTTTTTT.